The 26 T cell receptor beta chains reported below all come from one sample, sequenced in a study of cytomegalovirus exposure and HLA in healthy donors. The PCR employed 60 Vbeta primers together with 13 Jbeta primers. TCRdb keeps only in-frame clones here, not all; method: immunoSEQ multiplex PCR. The sample lists 110,000 or so clones, roughly 70% seen once, with under 3% in the top ten. The material sequenced was PBMCs. Receptors were obtained from a woman aged 40 to 50 in good health and CMV-seropositive.

This clone showed up just a few times. J is TRBJ2-1 and V is TRBV28, with TRBD2 matching over 10 bases. The CDR3 runs 16 residues. Unmatched junction bases numbered 13, after V lost 8 bases and J lost 6 bases. Per the germline V gene, CDR1 is MDHEN and CDR2 is SYDVKM. CDR3 in amino acids: CASYDSVAGGTNEQFF. The CDR3 DNA reads as TGTGCCAGCTACGATTCGGTAGCGGGAGGTACCAATGAGCAGTTCTTC.

The rearrangement links TRBV27 to TRBJ1-2; no definite D call. The CDR3 loop spans 15 amino acids. The V end lost 5 bases, the J end lost 1 base, and 14 bases lay between the germline ends. CDR1 MNHEY and CDR2 SMNVEV come from the germline V gene (reference sequence). CDR3 amino acids: CASSPRRLDNYGYTF. The CDR3 region has the DNA TGTGCCAGCAGTCCCAGGAGGCTGGATAACTATGGCTACACCTTC.

The chain has TRBV7-2 and TRBJ2-3; 9 nucleotides line up with TRBD1. The CDR3 loop spans 16 amino acids. J gave up 5 bases and V 1 base, and 7 bases lay outside the gene matches. Germline CDR1 reads SGHTA; CDR2 reads FQGNSA. The DNA of the CDR3 is TGTGCCAGCAGCTTAGTGGGGACAGGGTCCGGAGATACGCAGTATTTT. Residues: CASSLVGTGSGDTQYF. The variable domain in full, completed from reference TRBV7-2 and TRBJ2-3, reads GAGVSQSPSNKVTEKGKDVELRCDPISGHTALYWYRQSLGQGLEFLIYFQGNSAPDKSGLPSDRFSAERTGGSVSTLTIQRTQQEDSAVYLCASSLVGTGSGDTQYFGPGTRLTVL.

The rearrangement links TRBV2 to TRBJ2-7, with 9 bases that match TRBD1. J lost 3 bases, V lost 5 bases, and 5 bases had no gene match. CDR1 is SNHLY, CDR2 FYNNEI, per germline. This CDR3 is built from 14 residues. The CDR3 DNA reads as TGTGCCAGCAGTCAGGACAGGGGCAACTACGAGCAGTACTTC. Its translation: CASSQDRGNYEQYF.

The chain has TRBV7-2 and TRBJ2-7; D not certain. V was clipped by 3 bases and J by 2 bases, with 5 bases between them. The germline V gene has CDR1 SGHTA and CDR2 FQGNSA. The CDR3 totals 12 residues. The CDR3 protein is CASSFSTYEQYF. CDR3 in DNA: TGTGCCAGCAGCTTCTCTACCTACGAGCAGTACTTC.

The V call is TRBV6-6, the J call TRBJ1-3; TRBD1 agrees at 7 bases. Germline CDR1 and CDR2: MNHNY and SVGAGI (reference sequence). This CDR3 is 15 amino acids long. The V and J ends lost 4 bases and 2 bases, in that order; junction bases with no gene match: 5. For the CDR3, the DNA is TGTGCCAGCAGTTTCCCGGGACAGACTGGAAACACCATATATTTT. Amino acids: CASSFPGQTGNTIYF.

The chain is built from TRBV28 and TRBJ1-6; D ambiguous. The CDR3 length is 12 residues. V gave up 9 bases and J gave up 7 bases, with 10 bases separating them. CDR1 and CDR2 from the germline V gene are MDHEN and SYDVKM. The DNA for the CDR3 is TGTGCCAGTCGTGTGGCCAATTCACCCCTCCACTTT. This encodes CASRVANSPLHF.

This clone was counted a few times. This CDR3 reads CASWDRGLGNSPLHF. CDR3 DNA: TGTGCCAGCTGGGACAGGGGGCTGGGAAATTCACCCCTCCACTTT. This chain joins TRBV7-8 and TRBJ1-6, with TRBD1 matching 12 bases. Germline V gives CDR1 SGHVS, CDR2 FQNEAQ. Unmatched junction bases numbered 6, after V lost 8 bases and J lost 7 bases. The CDR3 runs to 15 residues.

The chain employs TRBV6-5 and TRBJ1-5; the match to TRBD1 covers 9 bases. The germline V gene has CDR1 MNHEY and CDR2 SVGAGI. The CDR3 extends over 14 amino acids. V shed 2 bases and J 7 bases; nucleotides not matched to a gene: 3. For the CDR3, the DNA is TGTGCCAGCAGTTACGGTGGGACAGGGCAGCCCCAGCATTTT. Its protein product is CASSYGGTGQPQHF.

This chain joins TRBV12-5 and TRBJ2-2; possible D gene TRBD1, 5 bases. This CDR3 has 15 amino acids. Trimming removed 3 bases at V and 0 bases at J, with 8 bases between. The germline V gene has CDR1 LGHNT and CDR2 FRNRAP. CDR3: CASGFDSANTGELFF. Written as DNA, the CDR3 is TGTGCTAGTGGTTTTGACAGCGCGAACACCGGGGAGCTGTTTTTT. The complete variable domain, with remaining parts taken from reference TRBV12-5 and TRBJ2-2, reads DARVTQTPRHKVTEMGQEVTMRCQPILGHNTVFWYRQTMMQGLELLAYFRNRAPLDDSGMPKDRFSAEMPDATLATLKIQPSEPRDSAVYFCASGFDSANTGELFFGEGSRLTVL.

This chain joins TRBV5-4 and TRBJ2-2; perhaps TRBD2 as D (5 bases). CDR3 size: 15 residues. V gave up 4 bases and J gave up 0 bases, with 10 bases separating them. The V gene's germline CDR1 is SGHNT and CDR2 YYREEE (reference sequence). DNA for the CDR3: TGTGCCAGCAGCCGGCCGGGGTCGAACACCGGGGAGCTGTTTTTT. Amino acid sequence: CASSRPGSNTGELFF. Variable domain in full (rest from reference TRBV5-4 and TRBJ2-2): ETGVTQSPTHLIKTRGQQVTLRCSSQSGHNTVSWYQQALGQGPQFIFQYYREEENGRGNFPPRFSGLQFPNYSSELNVNALELDDSALYLCASSRPGSNTGELFFGEGSRLTVL.

This clone occurred once. The rearrangement joins TRBV30 to TRBJ1-5; D perhaps matches TRBD1 (6 bases). This CDR3 is 16 amino acids long. V dropped 2 bases and J dropped 0 bases, with 14 bases sitting between them. Germline V CDR1 and CDR2: GTSNPN, SVGIG (reference sequence). In nucleotides, the CDR3 is TGTGCCTGGAGTCCCCCGACAGGACTTAGCAATCAGCCCCAGCATTTT. This translates into CAWSPPTGLSNQPQHF.

The chain links TRBV19 to TRBJ2-1; D possibly corresponds to TRBD2 (5 bases). CDR3 size: 12 residues. Germline CDR1 LNHDA, CDR2 SQIVND (reference sequence). With 10 bases removed from V and 7 bases from J, the gap between germline ends came to 14 bases. The CDR3: CATSRTFNEQFF. In nucleotides, the CDR3 is TGTGCCACTTCCCGGACTTTTAATGAGCAGTTCTTC.

The chain links TRBV30 to TRBJ1-2, with TRBD1 identical over 8 bases. Germline trimming cut 1 base from V and 6 bases from J; bases unmatched to any gene: 10. There are 15 residues in the CDR3. CDR1 and CDR2 from the germline V gene are GTSNPN and SVGIG (reference sequence). The CDR3 DNA reads as TGTGCCTGGAGTGGTGACAGGGGACGCGGCAATGGCTACACCTTC. Residues: CAWSGDRGRGNGYTF. Drawing the rest from reference TRBV30 and TRBJ1-2, the complete variable domain is SQTIHQWPATLVQPVGSPLSLECTVEGTSNPNLYWYRQAAGRGLQLLFYSVGIGQISSEVPQNLSASRPQDRQFILSSKKLLLSDSGFYLCAWSGDRGRGNGYTFGSGTRLTVV.

The chain has TRBV7-3 and TRBJ2-7; TRBD1 agrees at 9 bases. The germline V gene encodes CDR1 SGHTA and CDR2 FQGTGA. V dropped 6 bases and J dropped 5; count of bases not matched to a gene: 14. The CDR3 sequence is 16 residues long. Here the CDR3 DNA reads TGTGCCAGCAGAACCACAGGGGGCGCGAATGGCGACGAGCAGTACTTC. Translating gives CASRTTGGANGDEQYF.

This chain joins TRBV2 and TRBJ2-1, with D possibly being TRBD2 (5 bases). The CDR3 spans 14 residues. CDR1 is SNHLY and CDR2 is FYNNEI in the germline V gene. Trimming removed 7 bases from V and 4 bases from J, with 14 bases in between. CDR3: CASKVERSYNEQFF. DNA of the CDR3: TGTGCCAGCAAGGTAGAGCGGTCGTACAATGAGCAGTTCTTC.

The rearrangement links TRBV19 to TRBJ2-4; the match to TRBD2 covers 7 bases. Germline-derived CDR1 and CDR2 are LNHDA and SQIVND (reference sequence). J gave up 16 bases and V 5 bases, and 14 bases lay outside the gene matches. The CDR3 consists of 13 residues. The CDR3 here is CASSVRETSIFYF. For the CDR3, the DNA is TGTGCCAGTAGTGTCCGCGAGACTAGCATTTTTTACTTC.

This chain connects TRBV11-2 to TRBJ2-1; TRBD1 aligns across 9 bases. V lost 0 bases and J lost 4; bases outside the gene matches: 1. Germline CDR1 is SGHAT and CDR2 is FQNNGV. The CDR3 consists of 15 residues. The CDR3 here is CASSLDGQGYNEQFF. Here the CDR3 DNA reads TGTGCCAGCAGCTTAGACGGACAGGGGTACAATGAGCAGTTCTTC.

The V call is TRBV10-2, the J call TRBJ1-2; 10 positions agree with TRBD1. This CDR3 has 18 amino acids. Germline-derived CDR1 and CDR2 are WSHSY and SAAADI. V dropped 6 bases and J dropped 0; count of bases not matched to a gene: 13. CDR3 in DNA: TGCGCCAGCAGCGATGGGACAGGGGTAGCCGACTCTAACTATGGCTACACCTTC. Translating gives CASSDGTGVADSNYGYTF.

The rearrangement links TRBV18 to TRBJ2-7; D is perhaps TRBD1 (5 bases). The CDR3 has 13 residues. V gave up 2 bases and J gave up 6 bases, with 11 bases separating them. Germline values: CDR1 KGHSH, CDR2 LQKENI. CDR3 in amino acids: CASSPSGYGEQYF. For the CDR3, the DNA is TGTGCCAGCTCACCATCAGGGTATGGCGAGCAGTACTTC. The whole variable domain, filled in from reference TRBV18 and TRBJ2-7, reads NAGVMQNPRHLVRRRGQEARLRCSPMKGHSHVYWYRQLPEEGLKFMVYLQKENIIDESGMPKERFSAEFPKEGPSILRIQQVVRGDSAAYFCASSPSGYGEQYFGPGTRLTVT.

The chain has TRBV6-6 and TRBJ1-1; no definite D call. The CDR3 extends over 12 amino acids. From germline, CDR1 is MNHNY and CDR2 SVGAGI (reference sequence). The germline V and J ends were trimmed by 0 bases and 5 bases, with 4 bases remaining between them. CDR3 region: CASSYSTTEAFF. The CDR3 region has the DNA TGTGCCAGCAGTTACTCGACAACTGAAGCTTTCTTT.

This chain links TRBV4-2 with TRBJ2-5; the D gene is possibly TRBD2 (6 bases). Deletions cut 4 bases from V and 2 bases from J, with 8 bases between. Germline assignment: CDR1 LGHNA and CDR2 YNFKEQ. The CDR3 has 13 residues. CDR3 sequence: CASSPGLQETQYF. The CDR3 nucleotides are TGTGCCAGCAGCCCGGGACTTCAAGAGACCCAGTACTTC.

The V and J genes are TRBV9 and TRBJ1-2; D remains unclear. CDR1 is SGDLS, CDR2 YYNGEE, per germline. The CDR3 is 15 residues long. Deletions cut 4 bases from V and 4 bases from J, with 17 bases between. DNA of the CDR3: TGTGCCAGCAGCCCCCCCTCTGAGGGTACCTATGGCTACACCTTC. Its protein product is CASSPPSEGTYGYTF.

The genes are TRBV5-6 and TRBJ2-1; 14 bases agree with TRBD2. CDR1 and CDR2 from the germline V gene are SGHDT and YYEEEE. With V trimmed by 2 bases and J by 10 bases, 8 bases remained unmatched. This CDR3 comprises 16 residues. The CDR3 DNA follows: TGTGCCAGCAGCTTTCGACTAGCGGGAGGGCCACGGGAGCAGTTCTTC. Residues: CASSFRLAGGPREQFF.

This chain links TRBV2 with TRBJ2-2; 12 positions match TRBD2. J gave up 4 bases and V 6 bases, and 6 bases lay outside the gene matches. Germline V gives CDR1 SNHLY, CDR2 FYNNEI. The CDR3 covers 16 residues. CDR3 sequence: CASRELAGGVTGELFF. The CDR3 bases are TGTGCCAGCAGAGAACTAGCGGGGGGAGTCACCGGGGAGCTGTTTTTT.

The V and J genes are TRBV6-1 and TRBJ1-3; TRBD1 matches at 7 bases. This CDR3 is built from 16 residues. J gave up 0 bases and V 4 bases, and 6 bases lay outside the gene matches. In germline, CDR1 is MNHNS, CDR2 SASEGT. The DNA of the CDR3 is TGTGCCAGCAGTGCGATGACAGGGCACTCTGGAAACACCATATATTTT. Its translation is CASSAMTGHSGNTIYF.